This is a list of T cell receptor beta chains from one sample in a study of T-cell reconstitution after alpha-beta-depleted transplantation in children. Each CDR3 protein is one row after TCRdb ran MiXCR on the PCR reads. The sample shows around 370,000 distinct CDR3 sequences, 10% of them seen only once. Sequenced here: PBMCs from the stem cell graft donor, sampled from the stem cell graft. The receptors originated from a human donor who donated a stem cell graft to a child with acute lymphoblastic leukemia. Each CDR3 is given with its conserved first and last residue. The D gene is left open where the match is weak. Where a row states a size, it is once, few, many or the class of an expanded clone; other rows omit it.

J gene: TRBJ2-7
clone size: .
D gene: .
V gene: TRBV7-6
CDR3 DNA: TGTGCCAGCGGGTCAGGTACCTACGAGCAGTACTTC
CDR3 protein: CASGSGTYEQYF

J gene: TRBJ2-7
clone size: few
D gene: .
V gene: TRBV5-1
CDR3 DNA: TGCGCCAGCAGCCCCCTATACCTGGGGACACTTGGCGAGCAGTACTTC
CDR3 protein: CASSPLYLGTLGEQYF

J gene: TRBJ2-3
clone size: .
D gene: .
V gene: TRBV19
CDR3 DNA: TGTGCCAGTAGGGACGGTGGGGCAGATACGCAGTATTTT
CDR3 protein: CASRDGGADTQYF

J gene: TRBJ1-3
clone size: few
D gene: TRBD1
V gene: TRBV11-2
CDR3 DNA: TGTGCCAGCAGCCCGAGGGCCCTGACAGGGAACTCTGGAAACACCATATATTTT
CDR3 protein: CASSPRALTGNSGNTIYF

J gene: TRBJ1-1
clone size: once
D gene: .
V gene: TRBV5-1
CDR3 DNA: TGCGCCAGCAGCCTGGGCGGCGGCCCTGAAGCTTTCTTT
CDR3 protein: CASSLGGGPEAFF

J gene: TRBJ2-7
clone size: .
D gene: .
V gene: TRBV6-2/TRBV6-3
CDR3 DNA: TGTGCCAGCAGTTTCGCAGGGCTCTACGAGCAGTACTTC
CDR3 protein: CASSFAGLYEQYF

J gene: TRBJ1-5
clone size: .
D gene: .
V gene: TRBV28
CDR3 DNA: TGTGCCAGCAGTGAGGGTTGGAATCAGCCCCAGCATTTT
CDR3 protein: CASSEGWNQPQHF

J gene: TRBJ2-1
clone size: many
D gene: TRBD2
V gene: TRBV12-3/TRBV12-4
CDR3 DNA: TGTGCCAGCAGTTTAGGACTAGCGGGAGCGGCGGAGGAGCAGTTCTTC
CDR3 protein: CASSLGLAGAAEEQFF

J gene: TRBJ2-7
clone size: .
D gene: .
V gene: TRBV28
CDR3 DNA: TGTGCCAGCAGTTCCCTGACGGTACCCACCTACGAGCAGTACTTC
CDR3 protein: CASSSLTVPTYEQYF

J gene: TRBJ2-7
clone size: few
D gene: .
V gene: TRBV2
CDR3 DNA: TGTGCCAGCAGTGAGCGTGGGGGAGGCCTCTACGAGCAGTACTTC
CDR3 protein: CASSERGGGLYEQYF

J gene: TRBJ1-2
clone size: few
D gene: .
V gene: TRBV4-1
CDR3 DNA: TGCGCCAGCAGCCAAGCAACGAGGCCCAGGGTTCCCTATGGCTACACCTTC
CDR3 protein: CASSQATRPRVPYGYTF

J gene: TRBJ2-7
clone size: .
D gene: .
V gene: TRBV28
CDR3 DNA: TGTGCCAGCAGTTTAAATTATGGGAGAGGGGGAGCGTACGAGCAGTACTTC
CDR3 protein: CASSLNYGRGGAYEQYF

J gene: TRBJ2-7
clone size: .
D gene: TRBD1
V gene: TRBV2
CDR3 DNA: TGTGCCAGCAGACAGGGGTACTACGAGCAGTACTTC
CDR3 protein: CASRQGYYEQYF

J gene: TRBJ2-3
clone size: .
D gene: TRBD2
V gene: TRBV20-1
CDR3 DNA: TGCAGTGCAAGAGGTCTAGCGGGAGATAAGCAGTATTTT
CDR3 protein: CSARGLAGDKQYF

J gene: TRBJ2-7
clone size: .
D gene: .
V gene: TRBV18
CDR3 DNA: TGTGCCAGCTCACCGGGACTGCCAACCTACGAGCAGTACTTC
CDR3 protein: CASSPGLPTYEQYF

J gene: TRBJ2-3
clone size: .
D gene: .
V gene: TRBV11-2
CDR3 DNA: TGTGCCAGCAGCTTGTGGGAACCGAGTGTGGGGGCAGACACAGATACGCAGTATTTT
CDR3 protein: CASSLWEPSVGADTDTQYF

J gene: TRBJ1-5
clone size: many
D gene: .
V gene: TRBV20-1
CDR3 DNA: TGCAGTGCTCGGCACGGATATCAGCCCCAGCATTTT
CDR3 protein: CSARHGYQPQHF

J gene: TRBJ2-1
clone size: .
D gene: TRBD2
V gene: TRBV11-2
CDR3 DNA: TGTGCCAGCAGCTCGCTTAGAGGGCTAGCGGGAGATGAGCAGTTCTTC
CDR3 protein: CASSSLRGLAGDEQFF

J gene: TRBJ1-3
clone size: many
D gene: .
V gene: TRBV4-3
CDR3 DNA: TGCGCCAGCAGCCAAGATTCGTCGGACGGAAACACCATATATTTT
CDR3 protein: CASSQDSSDGNTIYF

J gene: TRBJ2-5
clone size: .
D gene: TRBD1
V gene: TRBV20-1
CDR3 DNA: TGCAGTGCTAGGACAGGGGGCAGGGAGACCCAGTACTTC
CDR3 protein: CSARTGGRETQYF

J gene: TRBJ2-5
clone size: few
D gene: .
V gene: TRBV12-3/TRBV12-4
CDR3 DNA: TGTGCCAGCAGTTTCGATCGGCTCCAAGAGACCCAGTACTTC
CDR3 protein: CASSFDRLQETQYF

J gene: TRBJ2-1
clone size: few
D gene: .
V gene: TRBV24-1
CDR3 DNA: TGTGCCACCACAATAAGGGCAGACTACAATGAGCAGTTCTTC
CDR3 protein: CATTIRADYNEQFF

J gene: TRBJ2-7
clone size: .
D gene: .
V gene: TRBV5-1
CDR3 DNA: TGCGCCAGCAGCTTGGGAGGGTGGCTCTACGAGCAGTACTTC
CDR3 protein: CASSLGGWLYEQYF

J gene: TRBJ2-3
clone size: .
D gene: TRBD2
V gene: TRBV5-1
CDR3 DNA: TGCGCCAGCAGCCTACCTACGGGACTAGCGGGAGGGCCCGGGGCAGATACGCAGTATTTT
CDR3 protein: CASSLPTGLAGGPGADTQYF

J gene: TRBJ2-7
clone size: few
D gene: .
V gene: TRBV12-3/TRBV12-4
CDR3 DNA: TGTGCCAGCCGCATCGCCGTGGGGCGGTACGAGCAGTACTTC
CDR3 protein: CASRIAVGRYEQYF

J gene: TRBJ1-2
clone size: .
D gene: .
V gene: TRBV20-1
CDR3 DNA: TGCAGTGCATCCAGGGGACAACTCGATGGCTACACCTTC
CDR3 protein: CSASRGQLDGYTF

J gene: TRBJ1-1
clone size: .
D gene: .
V gene: TRBV12-3/TRBV12-4
CDR3 DNA: TGTGCCACCGCGGGACCGGGACACTCCTTACTGGGCACTGAAGCTTTCTTT
CDR3 protein: CATAGPGHSLLGTEAFF

J gene: TRBJ2-3
clone size: .
D gene: .
V gene: TRBV25-1
CDR3 DNA: TGTGCCAGCAGTGAATTTCGAGGGCCAGATACGCAGTATTTT
CDR3 protein: CASSEFRGPDTQYF

J gene: TRBJ2-2
clone size: few
D gene: .
V gene: TRBV5-1
CDR3 DNA: TGCGCCAGCAGCGCCGGGCCCGTCGGGGAGCTGTTTTTT
CDR3 protein: CASSAGPVGELFF

J gene: TRBJ2-7
clone size: few
D gene: TRBD1
V gene: TRBV4-1
CDR3 DNA: TGCGCCAGCAGCCAGCTTGGGACAGGACCCTACGAGCAGTACTTC
CDR3 protein: CASSQLGTGPYEQYF

J gene: TRBJ2-3
clone size: few
D gene: .
V gene: TRBV11-2
CDR3 DNA: TGTGCCAGCAGCTTAGAAGGCGAGATTAGCACAGATACGCAGTATTTT
CDR3 protein: CASSLEGEISTDTQYF

J gene: TRBJ1-3
clone size: once
D gene: .
V gene: TRBV7-2
CDR3 DNA: TGTGCCAGCAGTTTAGTCACCAGCTCTGGAAACACCATATATTTT
CDR3 protein: CASSLVTSSGNTIYF

J gene: TRBJ2-3
clone size: .
D gene: .
V gene: TRBV3-1
CDR3 DNA: TGTGCCAGCAGCCAAGAAACACCTAGGGCAGATACGCAGTATTTT
CDR3 protein: CASSQETPRADTQYF

J gene: TRBJ2-5
clone size: many
D gene: .
V gene: TRBV20-1
CDR3 DNA: TGCAGTGCCGGGCGGGGGCTTCTCGAAGAGACCCAGTACTTC
CDR3 protein: CSAGRGLLEETQYF

J gene: TRBJ1-6
clone size: .
D gene: .
V gene: TRBV4-1
CDR3 DNA: TGCGCCAGCAGCCAAGATCGGAATTCACCCCTCCACTTT
CDR3 protein: CASSQDRNSPLHF

J gene: TRBJ2-7
clone size: .
D gene: .
V gene: TRBV7-2
CDR3 DNA: TGTGCCAGCAGCTTAGGCCAGAGACTAACCTACGAGCAGTACTTC
CDR3 protein: CASSLGQRLTYEQYF

J gene: TRBJ2-7
clone size: many
D gene: .
V gene: TRBV5-1
CDR3 DNA: TGCGCCAGCAGCTTGGACAGTGGGAGGCAGTACTTC
CDR3 protein: CASSLDSGRQYF

J gene: TRBJ1-1
clone size: few
D gene: .
V gene: TRBV4-1
CDR3 DNA: TGCGCCAGCAGCCAAGACTGGTTATTTACTGAAGCTTTCTTT
CDR3 protein: CASSQDWLFTEAFF

J gene: TRBJ2-5
clone size: .
D gene: .
V gene: TRBV2
CDR3 DNA: TGTGCCAGCAACGAGCGGCTACAAGAGACCCAGTACTTC
CDR3 protein: CASNERLQETQYF

J gene: TRBJ1-1
clone size: .
D gene: TRBD1
V gene: TRBV2
CDR3 DNA: TGTGCCAGCACTCAGGACAGTGCCATGGCAGGGGGGAACACTGAAGCTTTCTTT
CDR3 protein: CASTQDSAMAGGNTEAFF

J gene: TRBJ1-1
clone size: .
D gene: .
V gene: TRBV4-2
CDR3 DNA: TGTGCCACCAGCCAAGATTTGCGGACCGGGGGGAACACTGAAGCTTTCTTT
CDR3 protein: CATSQDLRTGGNTEAFF

J gene: TRBJ2-7
clone size: few
D gene: .
V gene: TRBV7-9
CDR3 DNA: TGTGCCAGCTTCCCGCTTGGCGACGTGGGGGAGCAGTACTTC
CDR3 protein: CASFPLGDVGEQYF

J gene: TRBJ2-7
clone size: .
D gene: TRBD2
V gene: TRBV7-2
CDR3 DNA: TGTGCCAGCAGCCCCGGGGGTAGCGGGAGGGACGAGCAGTACTTC
CDR3 protein: CASSPGGSGRDEQYF

J gene: TRBJ2-1
clone size: .
D gene: .
V gene: TRBV20-1
CDR3 DNA: TGCAGTGCTGCCCCTACGTGGGGATCTATCGATTACAATGAGCAGTTCTTC
CDR3 protein: CSAAPTWGSIDYNEQFF

J gene: TRBJ2-1
clone size: .
D gene: .
V gene: TRBV7-3
CDR3 DNA: TGTGCCAGCAGCTCAGACCACAATGAGCAGTTCTTC
CDR3 protein: CASSSDHNEQFF

J gene: TRBJ1-2
clone size: .
D gene: .
V gene: TRBV3-1
CDR3 DNA: TGTGCCAGCAGCCCAGCGACAGCCTATGGCTACACCTTC
CDR3 protein: CASSPATAYGYTF

J gene: TRBJ2-1
clone size: .
D gene: .
V gene: TRBV12-3/TRBV12-4
CDR3 DNA: TGTGCCAGCAGTTTATCCCACCGGGTGGGAGGGGGCGAGAATGAGCAGTTCTTC
CDR3 protein: CASSLSHRVGGGENEQFF

J gene: TRBJ2-5
clone size: .
D gene: TRBD1
V gene: TRBV12-3/TRBV12-4
CDR3 DNA: TGTGCCAGCAGTCCGACGACAGGGGAAGAGACCCAGTACTTC
CDR3 protein: CASSPTTGEETQYF

J gene: TRBJ1-5
clone size: .
D gene: .
V gene: TRBV6-2/TRBV6-3
CDR3 DNA: TGTGCCAGTGGGGTTGGATCCCAGCCCCAGCATTTT
CDR3 protein: CASGVGSQPQHF

J gene: TRBJ2-7
clone size: few
D gene: TRBD2
V gene: TRBV5-1
CDR3 DNA: TGCGCCAGCGGGACTAGCGGCCCCTACGAGCAGTACTTC
CDR3 protein: CASGTSGPYEQYF

J gene: TRBJ2-7
clone size: .
D gene: .
V gene: TRBV7-2
CDR3 DNA: TGTGCCAGCAGCTCGGGACTGGGATTCTACGAGCAGTACTTC
CDR3 protein: CASSSGLGFYEQYF

J gene: TRBJ2-1
clone size: .
D gene: .
V gene: TRBV20-1
CDR3 DNA: TGCAGTGCTAGAGATCCGCCAGGCGCGGGAATAAATGAGCAGTTCTTC
CDR3 protein: CSARDPPGAGINEQFF

J gene: TRBJ2-5
clone size: few
D gene: .
V gene: TRBV2
CDR3 DNA: TGTGCCAGCAGTGAAGGTGGCAACCGGAACCTTCGGGCAGAGACCCAGTACTTC
CDR3 protein: CASSEGGNRNLRAETQYF

J gene: TRBJ1-5
clone size: .
D gene: .
V gene: TRBV12-3/TRBV12-4
CDR3 DNA: TGTGCCAGCAGTTCGACAGGATTCGGCAATCAGCCCCAGCATTTT
CDR3 protein: CASSSTGFGNQPQHF

J gene: TRBJ2-7
clone size: many
D gene: .
V gene: TRBV5-1
CDR3 DNA: TGCGCCAGCAGCTCGGCACAGTACTACGAGCAGTACTTC
CDR3 protein: CASSSAQYYEQYF

J gene: TRBJ2-3
clone size: few
D gene: .
V gene: TRBV4-1
CDR3 DNA: TGCGCCAGCAGCCAAGAAGGCTTCGGGGTCTTGATAGATACGCAGTATTTT
CDR3 protein: CASSQEGFGVLIDTQYF

J gene: TRBJ1-5
clone size: few
D gene: .
V gene: TRBV20-1
CDR3 DNA: TGCAGTGCTAGAGAGCAGCAGGGGCGGTATAGCAATCAGCCCCAGCATTTT
CDR3 protein: CSAREQQGRYSNQPQHF

J gene: TRBJ2-5
clone size: few
D gene: .
V gene: TRBV12-3/TRBV12-4
CDR3 DNA: TGTGCCAGCGCCCTTTCGGGGCAAGAGACCCAGTACTTC
CDR3 protein: CASALSGQETQYF

J gene: TRBJ2-7
clone size: .
D gene: .
V gene: TRBV25-1
CDR3 DNA: TGTGCCAGCAGTGGAGAGACAGAGGACTACGAGCAGTACTTC
CDR3 protein: CASSGETEDYEQYF

J gene: TRBJ1-4
clone size: .
D gene: .
V gene: TRBV20-1
CDR3 DNA: TGCAGTGCTAGTGGCAGACAGGACAATCGAGGAGAAAAACTGTTTTTT
CDR3 protein: CSASGRQDNRGEKLFF